The clone carrying this T cell receptor beta chain was seen only a few times. This sample stems from a study of T-cell memory formation after mild COVID-19. On the study more broadly: Across donors, TCR clusters were largely donor specific.

Using constant-segment primers, 5'RACE produced TCR alpha and TCR beta cDNA libraries carrying sample barcodes and UMIs. TCRdb reprocessed the 5' RACE reads with MiXCR, giving one entry per CDR3 protein. The sample includes roughly 40,000 distinct CDR3 sequences, 7.3% of them seen just once. Germline lookup yields CDR1 DFQATT and CDR2 SNEGSKA (reference sequence). The CDR3 is 14 residues long. V lost 7 bases, J lost 7 bases, and 22 bases lay in between. The rearrangement links TRBV20-1 to TRBJ1-1; D perhaps matches TRBD1 (5 bases). The sequence was collected from a man between 18 and 29 years old who had mild COVID-19 (a few samples of this study predate the infection). Cell type and time point are not known. The sequenced sample consisted of PBMCs or a T cell subset sorted from them (not recorded which). The CDR3 region has the DNA TGCAGTGTCCCTACGACGAGGCAGGGCCTTGAAGCTTTCTTT. Translating gives CSVPTTRQGLEAFF.